A single sample gave rise to the 31 T cell receptor beta chains below, sequenced in a study of vaccination and CD4 T cells after COVID-19. Their antigens are not known. Documented treatment: approximately nine-day PBMC culture with coronavirus spike peptide pools or control peptides (ViraFEST assay). Gathering of the CD4+ T cells, from the unexposed donor, took place before the COVID-19 pandemic (2011-2018). Sequencing of the DNA from cultured CD4+ T cells was carried out with the Oncomine TCR Beta short-read assay. Genomic DNA was isolated from CD4+ T cells that had been cultured. TCRdb called the PCR reads again in MiXCR, with one record for every CDR3 protein. Of approximately 9,000 distinct CDR3 sequences detected, 34% appear once; the ten largest clones hold around 19%. Sample: CD4+ T cells from blood, cultured in vitro. The receptors were sampled from a human donor in good health.

This sequence joins TRBV20-1 and TRBJ1-4, with D tentatively TRBD1 (5 bases). The CDR3 totals 13 residues. V lost 5 bases and J 7 bases, leaving 14 bases between the germline ends. CDR1 is DFQATT, CDR2 SNEGSKA, per germline (reference sequence). The chain's CDR3 is CSAGTAQSEKLFF. The CDR3 DNA is TGCAGTGCTGGGACCGCTCAGAGTGAAAAACTGTTTTTT.

This clonotype was seen more than once but under ten times. The chain recombines TRBV10-3 with TRBJ1-3; D unclear. V shed 6 bases and J shed 0 bases, with 6 bases lying between them. This CDR3 contains 13 residues. Per germline, CDR1 ENHRY and CDR2 SYGVKD. CDR3 loop: CAIRQPSGNTIYF. CDR3 coding DNA: TGTGCCATCAGGCAGCCCTCTGGAAACACCATATATTTT.

This clonotype was detected only a few times. The chain's CDR3 is CSASGGGVQQPQHF. In nucleotides, the CDR3 is TGCAGTGCTAGTGGAGGGGGCGTCCAACAGCCCCAGCATTTT. The J gene is TRBJ1-5, the V gene TRBV20-1; 7 nucleotides agree with TRBD1. The CDR3 has 14 residues. The V gene's germline CDR1 is DFQATT and CDR2 SNEGSKA (reference sequence). The ends lost 3 bases at V and 7 bases at J; junction bases unmatched: 9.

The rearrangement uses TRBV5-8 and TRBJ1-1; D remains unclear. The V end lost 0 bases, the J end lost 11 bases, and 8 bases lay between the germline ends. CDR3 length: 11 residues. Germline CDR1 reads SGHTS; CDR2 reads YDEGEE. CDR3 sequence reads: CASSLVGSAFF. The CDR3 DNA reads TGTGCCAGCAGCTTGGTTGGATCGGCTTTCTTT.

The chain recombines TRBV5-4 with TRBJ2-7; D perhaps matches TRBD1 (6 bases). CDR1 SGHNT and CDR2 YYREEE come from the germline V gene (reference sequence). The CDR3 extends over 14 amino acids. V lost 0 bases to trimming and J lost 5 bases, with 12 bases between them. CDR3 nucleotides: TGTGCCAGCAGCTTGGTTCCCAGGGGCAACGAGCAGTACTTC. Translating gives CASSLVPRGNEQYF.

This clonotype has just one count. Without the conserved terminal phenylalanine or tryptophan, this CDR3 likely stems from a read error. V and J are TRBV27 and TRBJ2-5; D unresolved. Germline V lookup: CDR1 MNHEY, CDR2 SMNVEV (reference sequence). Trimming left V 6 bases short and J 7 bases short, with 12 bases between. The CDR3 length is 12 residues. The CDR3 coding sequence is TGTGCCAGCAGCACCTCCATAGGGACCCAGTACTTA. Its protein is CASSTSIGTQYL.

The chain has TRBV7-9 and TRBJ1-2; a weak D match, TRBD1 (6 bases). Trimming pared 5 bases from V and 1 base from J, leaving 17 bases between. The CDR3 loop spans 16 amino acids. Germline-derived CDR1 and CDR2 are SEHNR and FQNEAQ (reference sequence). CDR3 bases: TGTGCCAGCAGCCGCCGGCGGCAGGGGATTAACTATGGCTACACCTTC. Translation: CASSRRRQGINYGYTF.

The chain combines TRBV20-1 with TRBJ2-7; 7 bases agree with TRBD2. V was pared by 5 bases and J by 5 bases, with 12 bases of the junction left unmatched. The CDR3 is 14 amino acids. From germline, CDR1 is DFQATT and CDR2 SNEGSKA (reference sequence). DNA of the CDR3: TGCAGTGCTGAGTCGTGGGAGGGCCGCGACGAGCAGTACTTC. Protein product: CSAESWEGRDEQYF.

This clonotype showed up just a few times. The rearrangement uses TRBV6-1 and TRBJ2-7, with 9 bases aligning to TRBD1. The V and J ends lost 7 bases and 3 bases, in that order; junction bases with no gene match: 4. The germline V gene has CDR1 MNHNS and CDR2 SASEGT. The CDR3 has 13 amino acids. CDR3 sequence reads: CASTGTGNYEQYF. CDR3 coding DNA: TGTGCCAGCACCGGGACAGGGAACTACGAGCAGTACTTC.

CDR3 residues: CASSQGVELAGSGELFF. CDR3 DNA: TGTGCCAGCAGCCAAGGGGTCGAACTAGCGGGATCCGGGGAGCTGTTTTTT. The V call is TRBV4-2, the J call TRBJ2-2; 10 bases fit TRBD2. From germline, CDR1 is LGHNA and CDR2 YNFKEQ. The junction had 8 bases not matched to a gene; V was cut back by 1 base and J by 6 bases. This CDR3 region has 17 residues.

This clonotype was observed a few times. The chain joins TRBV20-1 to TRBJ2-7; D is possibly TRBD1 (5 bases). This CDR3 contains 13 residues. Trimming removed 3 bases from V and 2 bases from J, with 11 bases in between. In germline, CDR1 is DFQATT, CDR2 SNEGSKA (reference sequence). Here the CDR3 DNA reads TGCAGTGCTAGTCGGCAGGGAACCTACGAGCAGTACTTC. Amino acids: CSASRQGTYEQYF.

This clonotype has just a few counts. The CDR3 reads CASSQRLAGVETQYF. In DNA form, the CDR3 reads TGTGCCAGCAGCCAGCGGTTAGCGGGAGTGGAGACCCAGTACTTC. V gene TRBV7-2 combines with J gene TRBJ2-5; TRBD2 aligns across 9 bases. V lost 5 bases, J lost 5 bases, and 9 bases stayed unmatched. From germline, CDR1 is SGHTA and CDR2 FQGNSA. There are 15 residues in the CDR3. Drawing the rest from reference TRBV7-2 and TRBJ2-5, the complete variable domain is GAGVSQSPSNKVTEKGKDVELRCDPISGHTALYWYRQSLGQGLEFLIYFQGNSAPDKSGLPSDRFSAERTGGSVSTLTIQRTQQEDSAVYLCASSQRLAGVETQYFGPGTRLLVL.

V usage is TRBV20-1 and J usage is TRBJ1-6; 7 positions match TRBD1. Germline loops: CDR1 DFQATT, CDR2 SNEGSKA (reference sequence). V was clipped by 3 bases and J by 13 bases; unmatched bases: 9. This CDR3 region has 13 residues. The CDR3 nucleotides are TGCAGTGCTAGCGGGACAGTCGGGTTGCCCCTCCACTTT. This translates into CSASGTVGLPLHF.

CDR3 bases: TGTGCCAGCAGCTTGAGGCCAGACTTAGACGGGGGTTCTGGCTACACCTTC. Amino acids: CASSLRPDLDGGSGYTF. The chain is built from TRBV7-8 and TRBJ1-2; possible D gene TRBD1, 5 bases. This CDR3 is 17 amino acids long. Germline CDR1 SGHVS, CDR2 FQNEAQ. Trimming pared 3 bases from V and 7 bases from J, leaving 24 bases between.

The sample holds a few counts of this clonotype. The chain links TRBV20-1 to TRBJ2-7; maybe TRBD1 (6 bases). CDR3 size: 12 residues. Germline CDR1 DFQATT, CDR2 SNEGSKA (reference sequence). V lost 5 bases, J lost 7 bases, and 15 bases lay in between. The CDR3 DNA reads as TGCAGTGCTGGCTTGGACAGAAGGGAGCAGTACTTC. This gives the protein CSAGLDRREQYF.

This clonotype was counted only a few times. This chain uses TRBV7-2 with TRBJ1-6; D unresolved. The ends were cut back, 2 bases at V and 0 bases at J, with 5 bases in the middle. The CDR3 spans 15 residues. Germline V CDR1 and CDR2: SGHTA, FQGNSA. For the CDR3, the DNA is TGTGCCAGCAGCTTACAGAGCTCCTATAATTCACCCCTCCACTTT. The encoded protein is CASSLQSSYNSPLHF.

The V gene is TRBV28, the J gene TRBJ2-2; possibly TRBD2 for D (6 bases). The CDR3 has 14 residues. Trimming stripped 8 bases from V and 4 bases from J, with 14 bases between. From germline, CDR1 is MDHEN and CDR2 SYDVKM. The CDR3 sequence is CASGGDGGTGELFF. Here the CDR3 DNA reads TGTGCCAGCGGAGGGGACGGGGGCACCGGGGAGCTGTTTTTT.

This clonotype was counted only a few times. In nucleotides, the CDR3 is TGTGCCAGCAGTTACTCGGCACTATACCCCGGCGAGCAGTACTTC. Translation gives CASSYSALYPGEQYF. The V call is TRBV6-2 or TRBV6-3, the J call TRBJ2-7; D is ambiguous. Trimming shortened V by 0 bases and J by 6 bases, and 15 bases separated the two germline ends. CDR1 MNHEY and CDR2 SVGEGT come from the germline V gene. The CDR3 is 15 residues long.

The genes are TRBV7-2 and TRBJ2-1; the D gene could be TRBD1 or TRBD2 (5 bases each). Per germline, CDR1 SGHTA and CDR2 FQGNSA. Trimming took 0 bases from V and 10 from J, leaving 10 bases between them. The CDR3 is 13 residues long. Here the CDR3 reads CASSLAFRDEQFF. DNA for the CDR3: TGTGCCAGCAGCTTAGCGTTTCGGGACGAGCAGTTCTTC. Together with reference TRBV7-2 and TRBJ2-1, the CDR3 gives the full variable domain: GAGVSQSPSNKVTEKGKDVELRCDPISGHTALYWYRQSLGQGLEFLIYFQGNSAPDKSGLPSDRFSAERTGGSVSTLTIQRTQQEDSAVYLCASSLAFRDEQFFGPGTRLTVL.

The chain recombines TRBV5-8 with TRBJ2-7, with 8 bases identical to TRBD2. The CDR3 length is 14 residues. Germline V lookup: CDR1 SGHTS, CDR2 YDEGEE. J gave up 5 bases and V 1 base, and 5 bases lay outside the gene matches. CDR3 DNA: TGTGCCAGCAGCTTGATGGCGGGAGGCAACGAGCAGTACTTC. This encodes CASSLMAGGNEQYF.

V gene TRBV2 combines with J gene TRBJ2-3; D is unclear. In germline, CDR1 is SNHLY, CDR2 FYNNEI. The CDR3 has 13 amino acids. V lost 8 bases, J lost 2 bases, and 11 bases lay in between. The DNA for the CDR3 is TGTGCCAGCTCCGGCCCATTCACAGATACGCAGTATTTT. Protein: CASSGPFTDTQYF.

V usage is TRBV10-3 and J usage is TRBJ1-5; D gene ambiguous. The germline V and J ends were trimmed by 0 bases and 2 bases, with 17 bases remaining between them. Germline-derived CDR1 and CDR2 are ENHRY and SYGVKD. This CDR3 region has 18 residues. CDR3 protein: CAISESLAALGGNQPQHF. DNA for the CDR3: TGTGCCATCAGTGAGTCCTTGGCGGCCCTAGGCGGCAATCAGCCCCAGCATTTT.

This chain uses TRBV18 with TRBJ2-7; D not resolved. Trimming removed 6 bases at V and 4 bases at J, with 22 bases between. The germline V gene has CDR1 KGHSH and CDR2 LQKENI. The CDR3 runs 16 residues. The CDR3 DNA follows: TGTGCCAGCTCCCCCAATCCCACGTACATCTCTTACGAGCAGTACTTC. It is translated as CASSPNPTYISYEQYF. Based on the CDR3 plus reference TRBV18 and TRBJ2-7, the full variable domain is NAGVMQNPRHLVRRRGQEARLRCSPMKGHSHVYWYRQLPEEGLKFMVYLQKENIIDESGMPKERFSAEFPKEGPSILRIQQVVRGDSAAYFCASSPNPTYISYEQYFGPGTRLTVT.

The V call is TRBV19, the J call TRBJ1-3; TRBD1 matches at 11 bases. The V and J ends lost 10 bases and 3 bases, in that order; junction bases with no gene match: 8. The CDR3 consists of 15 residues. The germline V gene has CDR1 LNHDA and CDR2 SQIVND (reference sequence). The CDR3 loop reads CATSDRGRGGNTIYF. Here the CDR3 DNA reads TGTGCCACCTCGGACAGGGGGCGAGGTGGAAACACCATATATTTT.

The V and J genes are TRBV27 and TRBJ2-7; 9 bases are shared with TRBD2. The V gene end was trimmed by 2 bases and the J gene end by 3 bases; junction bases not matched to a gene: 11. Germline V gene data show CDR1 as MNHEY and CDR2 as SMNVEV (reference sequence). The CDR3 has 17 residues. The CDR3: CASSLQASGGIYYEQYF. CDR3 nucleotide sequence: TGTGCCAGCAGTTTACAGGCCAGCGGGGGGATATACTACGAGCAGTACTTC.

This chain connects TRBV27 to TRBJ2-1; D uncertain. This CDR3 has 13 amino acids. Germline-derived CDR1 and CDR2 are MNHEY and SMNVEV (reference sequence). Trimming removed 10 bases from V and 8 bases from J, with 18 bases in between. The CDR3 nucleotides are TGTGCCATCGCTCCAAGCTTTGGTCATGAGCAGTTCTTC. This encodes CAIAPSFGHEQFF.

The rearrangement links TRBV7-2 to TRBJ2-1, with 9 bases aligning to TRBD2. V dropped 3 bases and J dropped 10; count of bases not matched to a gene: 16. Germline V gene sequence: CDR1 SGHTA, CDR2 FQGNSA. This CDR3 region has 17 residues. The CDR3 loop reads CASSFVPVRSGSGEQFF. The CDR3 DNA reads as TGTGCCAGCAGCTTTGTCCCCGTCCGTAGCGGGAGTGGGGAGCAGTTCTTC.

This clonotype appeared a few times. The chain is built from TRBV15 and TRBJ2-3; 10 bases map to TRBD1. The CDR3 runs to 17 residues. The J segment lost 2 bases and the V segment lost 0 bases, leaving 5 bases of the junction unmatched. Per germline, CDR1 LNHNV and CDR2 YYDKDF (reference sequence). In DNA, the CDR3 is TGTGCCACCAGCAGAGACGGACAGGGGGGAACCACAGATACGCAGTATTTT. Translating it yields CATSRDGQGGTTDTQYF. Complete variable domain (other parts from reference TRBV15 and TRBJ2-3): DAMVIQNPRYQVTQFGKPVTLSCSQTLNHNVMYWYQQKSSQAPKLLFHYYDKDFNNEADTPDNFQSRRPNTSFCFLDIRSPGLGDTAMYLCATSRDGQGGTTDTQYFGPGTRLTVL.

This chain links TRBV27 with TRBJ2-7; possible D gene TRBD2, 6 bases. CDR3 length: 14 amino acids. Germline V CDR1 and CDR2: MNHEY, SMNVEV (reference sequence). V was clipped by 7 bases and J by 2 bases, with 15 bases between them. As DNA, the CDR3 is TGTGCCAGCAATAGTTACGGGGGACCCTACGAGCAGTACTTC. Encoded protein: CASNSYGGPYEQYF.

This clonotype came up once. Since no conserved phenylalanine or tryptophan closes the CDR3, a read error is the likely cause. The chain couples TRBV19 to TRBJ1-5, with D uncertain. The ends were cut back, 5 bases at V and 3 bases at J, with 11 bases in the middle. CDR1 and CDR2 from the germline V gene are LNHDA and SQIVND (reference sequence). The length of the CDR3 is 14 residues. The DNA of the CDR3 is TGTGCCAGTAGTGTCGGACGGACCAATCAGCCCCAGCATCTT. It encodes CASSVGRTNQPQHL.

The V call is TRBV24-1, the J call TRBJ2-3; 11 bases fit TRBD2. The germline gives CDR1 KGHDR, CDR2 SFDVKD. The length of the CDR3 is 17 residues. With 2 bases clipped from V and 0 bases from J, the junction kept 3 bases outside the gene matches. The CDR3 DNA follows: TGTGCCACCAGTGATTGGTGGACTAGCGGGAGCACAGATACGCAGTATTTT. Translating it yields CATSDWWTSGSTDTQYF.